This TCR beta chain originates from a study of glioma-infiltrating T cells. Study-level results: Non-neoplastic patients had below-expected tissue-blood divergence, while all gliomas exceeded expectation.

TCR alpha and beta CDR3 regions were amplified from RNA using iRepertoire nested multiplex PCR. MiXCR was run by TCRdb on the multiplex PCR reads, yielding one entry per CDR3 protein. Of approximately 140,000 distinct CDR3 sequences listed, about 25% are singletons. This clonotype was counted only a few times. As yet, its antigen is unknown. Germline V gives CDR1 MNHNS, CDR2 SASEGT. V was clipped by 6 bases and J by 8 bases, with 16 bases between them. The CDR3 extends over 14 amino acids. This chain joins TRBV6-1 and TRBJ1-4; a weak D match, TRBD1 (5 bases). This TCR came from a human donor with low-grade glioma or glioblastoma, undergoing nonglioma brain surgery, or in good health (not recorded which). Material for sequencing was glioma tissue, nonneoplastic brain tissue, or PBMCs (not recorded which). The CDR3 DNA follows: TGTGCCAGCAGAGGACACCCCGCCTCGGAAAAACTGTTTTTT. This encodes CASRGHPASEKLFF.